What follows are 10 T cell receptor beta chains derived from one specimen sequenced in a study of blood T cell repertoires in COVID-19 (dated by TCRdb to 2019 to 2021). Libraries were made using the immunoSEQ multiplex PCR assay. TCRdb took over this immuneACCESS table, retaining in-frame rearrangements with V and J assigned. Such tables are incomplete; in checked studies, under half of the missing clones stem from an unresolved V gene, and the remainder is unexplained. Across this sample there are some 310,000 clones, with roughly 84% seen only once. The ten top clones hold 1% of the sample. The sequenced sample was peripheral blood. Every receptor here comes from a man aged 50-60 years with active or convalescent COVID-19.

V usage is TRBV28 and J usage is TRBJ2-7, with D maybe TRBD1 (6 bases). V was shortened by 3 bases and J by 1 base, with 16 bases between the two germline ends. CDR1 MDHEN and CDR2 SYDVKM come from the germline V gene. The CDR3 loop spans 16 amino acids. The chain's CDR3 is CASSLGPKGGSYEQYF. The CDR3 nucleotides are TGTGCCAGCAGTTTGGGGCCTAAAGGGGGATCCTACGAGCAGTACTTC.

The chain joins TRBV6-5 to TRBJ2-5, with a tentative D call TRBD1 (6 bases). This CDR3 spans 13 amino acids. Germline assignment: CDR1 MNHEY and CDR2 SVGAGI. V shed 6 bases and J shed 2 bases, with 10 bases lying between them. CDR3 in amino acids: CASSGQPQETQYF. CDR3 bases: TGTGCCAGCAGCGGACAGCCTCAAGAGACCCAGTACTTC.

The chain uses TRBV29-1 and TRBJ2-7, with 7 bases fitting TRBD2. V dropped 4 bases and J dropped 5; count of bases not matched to a gene: 2. There are 11 residues in the CDR3. From germline, CDR1 is SQVTM and CDR2 ANQGSEA. The CDR3 sequence: CSVGRGNEQYF. The CDR3 DNA follows: TGCAGCGTTGGGCGGGGGAACGAGCAGTACTTC.

The rearrangement joins TRBV19 to TRBJ1-2; unclear D gene. Between the trimmed V and J ends, which lost 6 bases and 2 bases, there was a span of 4 bases. Germline CDR1 reads LNHDA; CDR2 reads SQIVND (reference sequence). The CDR3 has 11 residues. The CDR3 here is CASSPNYGYTF. As DNA, the CDR3 is TGTGCCAGTAGCCCGAACTATGGCTACACCTTC.

V is TRBV5-4 and J is TRBJ2-3; TRBD1 might be the D (6 bases). V lost 2 bases and J 1 base, leaving 14 bases between the germline ends. Germline loops: CDR1 SGHNT, CDR2 YYREEE (reference sequence). The CDR3 contains 16 residues. This chain's CDR3 is CASSLPGDPRTDTQYF. The CDR3 DNA follows: TGTGCCAGCAGCTTACCAGGGGACCCACGCACAGATACGCAGTATTTT.

V gene TRBV19 combines with J gene TRBJ2-3, with 10 positions matching TRBD2. Germline V gene data show CDR1 as LNHDA and CDR2 as SQIVND (reference sequence). This CDR3 is built from 17 residues. Unmatched junction bases numbered 12, after V lost 6 bases and J lost 3 bases. The CDR3 DNA reads TGTGCCAGTAGGGGGACTAGCGCGTCGATGGGGACAGATACGCAGTATTTT. Translated: CASRGTSASMGTDTQYF.

Written as DNA, the CDR3 is TGTGCCAGCTCACCACAGGGGGCAGTCGGGTCCGGTGGCTACACCTTC. Protein sequence: CASSPQGAVGSGGYTF. The chain is built from TRBV18 and TRBJ1-2; the match to TRBD1 covers 7 bases. The ends lost 1 base at V and 7 bases at J; junction bases unmatched: 12. The length of the CDR3 is 16 residues. CDR1 KGHSH and CDR2 LQKENI come from the germline V gene.

The genes are TRBV5-1 and TRBJ1-6; 7 nucleotides agree with TRBD1. The CDR3 extends over 15 amino acids. The V gene end was trimmed by 5 bases and the J gene end by 6 bases; junction bases not matched to a gene: 8. In germline, CDR1 is SGHRS, CDR2 YFSETQ. CDR3 protein: CASSPTGLGNSPLHF. CDR3 in DNA: TGCGCCAGCAGTCCGACAGGGCTTGGTAATTCACCCCTCCACTTT.

The CDR3 spells CASSLDWSTDTQYF. The CDR3 region has the DNA TGTGCCAGCAGCTTAGACTGGAGCACAGATACGCAGTATTTT. This sequence joins TRBV7-9 and TRBJ2-3; D uncertain. The CDR3 is 14 residues long. Germline V gene lookup returns CDR1 SEHNR and CDR2 FQNEAQ (reference sequence). The V end was cut by 1 base, the J end by 0 bases, with 5 bases between.

The rearrangement joins TRBV5-1 to TRBJ2-3; 9 nucleotides match TRBD2. The V and J ends lost 2 bases and 6 bases, in that order; junction bases with no gene match: 7. Per germline, CDR1 SGHRS and CDR2 YFSETQ. The CDR3 sequence is 15 residues long. Here the CDR3 reads CASSFRGGAGDTQYF. The DNA for the CDR3 is TGCGCCAGCAGCTTTCGCGGGGGGGCCGGGGATACGCAGTATTTT.